The entry that follows covers one TCR beta chain sequence. Trimming removed 5 bases from V and 4 bases from J, with 4 bases in between. Germline-derived CDR1 and CDR2 are LGHNA and YSLEER. CDR3 length: 11 amino acids. Method: immunoSEQ multiplex PCR; TCRdb's copy keeps in-frame clones and lacks some. The sample lists 70,000 to 85,000 clones, about 85% occurring once. This sample is drawn from a study of OX40 agonist ivuxolimab in advanced cancers. The overall study: Cancers in dose escalation were hepatocellular, melanoma, renal cell and head and neck.

Source: CD4+ or CD8+ T cells sorted from blood, taken in a trial of the OX40 agonist ivuxolimab. The gene calls are TRBV4-3 and TRBJ2-3; D gene uncertain. The clonotype comes from an adult with an advanced solid tumor such as melanoma, head and neck, liver or kidney cancer. The CDR3 region is CASSNADTQYF. CDR3 sequence (DNA): TGCGCCAGCAGCAACGCAGATACGCAGTATTTT.